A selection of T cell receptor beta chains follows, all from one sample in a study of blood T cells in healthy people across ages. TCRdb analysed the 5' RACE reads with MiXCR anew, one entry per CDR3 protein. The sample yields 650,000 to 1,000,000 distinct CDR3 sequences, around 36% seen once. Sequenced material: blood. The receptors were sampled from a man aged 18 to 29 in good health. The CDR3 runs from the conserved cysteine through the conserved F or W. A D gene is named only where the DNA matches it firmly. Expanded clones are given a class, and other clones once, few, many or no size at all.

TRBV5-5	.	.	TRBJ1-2	TGTGCCAGCAGCTTGGCGGTCGGGGCATGGTATGGCTACACCTTC	CASSLAVGAWYGYTF
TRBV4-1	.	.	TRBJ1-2	TGCGCCAGCAGCCAAACAGGGTCTAATGGCTACACCTTC	CASSQTGSNGYTF
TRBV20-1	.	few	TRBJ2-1	TGCAGTGCTTTCCAACGGCGAGCCAATGAGCAGTTCTTC	CSAFQRRANEQFF
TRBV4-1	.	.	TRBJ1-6	TGCGCCAGCAGCCATTTCGTTACAGGCCGTCAGTCCCTCCACTTT	CASSHFVTGRQSLHF
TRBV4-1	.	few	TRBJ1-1	TGCGCCAGCAGCCAAGTTACTTCGGCGGTCGAAGAAGCTTTCTTT	CASSQVTSAVEEAFF
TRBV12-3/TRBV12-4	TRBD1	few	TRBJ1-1	TGTGCCAGCAGTTCCCCGGGACAGCTGAACACTGAAGCTTTCTTT	CASSSPGQLNTEAFF
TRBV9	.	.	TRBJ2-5	TGTGCCAGCAGCGTGGGACCTGAGGGGGCGGGGGGCAATGAGCAGTACTTC	CASSVGPEGAGGNEQYF
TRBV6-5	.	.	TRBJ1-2	TGTGCCAGCAGTTACGCAGCTTCAAACTATGGCTACACCTTC	CASSYAASNYGYTF
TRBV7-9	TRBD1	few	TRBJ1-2	TGTGCCAGCAGTAGCCCCTTAACCGGGACAGGGAGTGGCTACACCTTC	CASSSPLTGTGSGYTF
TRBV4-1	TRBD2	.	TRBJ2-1	TGCGCCAGCAGCCTGCGGTCTCAGCGGGGGTACAATGAGCAGTTCTTC	CASSLRSQRGYNEQFF
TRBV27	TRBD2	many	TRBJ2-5	TGTGCCAGCAGTCTTCTAGCGGGGATTCAAGAGACCCAGTACTTC	CASSLLAGIQETQYF
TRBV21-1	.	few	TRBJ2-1	TGTGCCAGCAGCAAAGAGCAGCGGGGGGCCCACAATGAGCAGTTCTTC	CASSKEQRGAHNEQFF
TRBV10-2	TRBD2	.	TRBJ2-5	TGCGCCAGCAGTGTTACTCCGACTAGCGGGGACGACAATGAGCAGTACTTC	CASSVTPTSGDDNEQYF
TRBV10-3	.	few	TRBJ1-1	TGTGCCATCGGAGGAGGAGACCGGTCGAACACTGAAGCTTTCTTT	CAIGGGDRSNTEAFF
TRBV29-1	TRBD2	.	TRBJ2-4	TGCAGCGTCCAACGACTAGCGGGGGCCTCAGCCAAAAACATTCAGTACTTC	CSVQRLAGASAKNIQYF
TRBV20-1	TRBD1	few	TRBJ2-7	TGCAGTGCTAGAGGCCCAGGGGGATCCTACTACGAGCAGTACTTC	CSARGPGGSYYEQYF